These 15 T cell receptor beta chains came from one sample sequenced in a study of a mutant IDH1 vaccine in newly diagnosed glioma (dated by TCRdb to about 2021). The library was prepared using the immunoSEQ multiplex PCR assay. In its TCRdb copy, this immuneACCESS table keeps in-frame sequences only and misses some clones. Where compared with another copy, unresolved V genes explain less than half of these, and the others have no known cause. The sample records under 55,000 clones, 75% to 95% of which are singletons. The ten largest make up around 2.5% of the sample. Their antigens remain unidentified. Taken with the paper, the label for time point translates to: week 11, during vaccination. Every vaccine dose consisted of 300 ug of a 20-mer mutant IDH1 peptide in Montanide, administered subcutaneously together with topical imiquimod. The input for sequencing was PBMCs, taken from a glioma patient whose treatment included an IDH1 peptide vaccine. The receptor source for this set is a man aged 45 to 65 with glioma.

This rearrangement joins TRBV7-9 to TRBJ1-2, with D possibly TRBD1 on 5 matching bases. Trimming removed 5 bases at V and 3 bases at J, with 13 bases between. In germline, CDR1 is SEHNR, CDR2 FQNEAQ (reference sequence). This CDR3 is 14 amino acids long. The CDR3 reads CASSPSGGDYGYTF. The CDR3, as DNA: TGTGCCAGCAGCCCCTCCGGGGGTGACTATGGCTACACCTTC. Looking up the rest from reference TRBV7-9 and TRBJ1-2 gives the full variable domain: DTGVSQNPRHKITKRGQNVTFRCDPISEHNRLYWYRQTLGQGPEFLTYFQNEAQLEKSRLLSDRFSAERPKGSFSTLEIQRTEQGDSAMYLCASSPSGGDYGYTFGSGTRLTVV.

V is TRBV7-2 and J is TRBJ1-4, with D perhaps TRBD1 (6 bases). The CDR3 runs to 14 residues. Deletions cut 6 bases from V and 4 bases from J, with 12 bases between. Germline values: CDR1 SGHTA, CDR2 FQGNSA. The CDR3 loop reads CASRPDRNNEKLFF. Here the CDR3 DNA reads TGTGCCAGCAGACCGGACAGAAATAATGAAAAACTGTTTTTT. The complete variable domain, with remaining parts taken from reference TRBV7-2 and TRBJ1-4, reads GAGVSQSPSNKVTEKGKDVELRCDPISGHTALYWYRQSLGQGLEFLIYFQGNSAPDKSGLPSDRFSAERTGGSVSTLTIQRTQQEDSAVYLCASRPDRNNEKLFFGSGTQLSVL.

This sequence joins TRBV9 and TRBJ2-1; the match to TRBD2 covers 7 bases. J lost 8 bases, V lost 4 bases, and 9 bases had no gene match. CDR1 is SGDLS, CDR2 YYNGEE, per germline. The CDR3 covers 14 residues. For the CDR3, the DNA is TGTGCCAGCAGCATCAACGTAGCGGGTGATGAGCAGTTCTTC. Residues: CASSINVAGDEQFF.

This clone came up a few times. V is TRBV6-5 and J is TRBJ1-1; unclear D gene. V lost 8 bases and J lost 1, with 8 bases in between. The germline CDR1 and CDR2 sequences are MNHEY and SVGAGI. The CDR3 spans 12 residues. This CDR3 reads CASRRPNTEAFF. Here the CDR3 DNA reads TGTGCCAGCCGCAGGCCGAACACTGAAGCTTTCTTT.

The V gene is TRBV13, the J gene TRBJ2-7; D unresolved. The V end was cut by 5 bases, the J end by 0 bases, with 5 bases between. Germline values: CDR1 PRHDT, CDR2 FYEKMQ (reference sequence). The CDR3 is 12 residues long. CDR3 loop: CASSPNSYEQYF. The DNA of the CDR3 is TGTGCCAGCAGCCCTAACTCCTACGAGCAGTACTTC.

The chain couples TRBV5-1 to TRBJ1-1, with a weak D call TRBD1 (6 bases). The CDR3 totals 14 residues. The V gene's germline CDR1 is SGHRS and CDR2 YFSETQ. V shed 3 bases and J shed 5 bases, with 14 bases lying between them. The CDR3 region has the DNA TGCGCCAGCAGCTCGGGACCGCAGGGGACTGAAGCTTTCTTT. This encodes CASSSGPQGTEAFF. The full variable domain, with the rest looked up from reference TRBV5-1 and TRBJ1-1, is KAGVTQTPRYLIKTRGQQVTLSCSPISGHRSVSWYQQTPGQGLQFLFEYFSETQRNKGNFPGRFSGRQFSNSRSEMNVSTLELGDSALYLCASSSGPQGTEAFFGQGTRLTVV.

The chain carries TRBV5-6 and TRBJ1-1; D remains ambiguous. Trimming pared 4 bases from V and 1 base from J, leaving 8 bases between. Germline V lookup: CDR1 SGHDT, CDR2 YYEEEE. The CDR3 consists of 13 residues. CDR3 region: CASSPTGNTEAFF. The CDR3 region has the DNA TGTGCCAGCAGCCCGACTGGGAACACTGAAGCTTTCTTT. The whole variable domain, filled in from reference TRBV5-6 and TRBJ1-1, reads DAGVTQSPTHLIKTRGQQVTLRCSPKSGHDTVSWYQQALGQGPQFIFQYYEEEERQRGNFPDRFSGHQFPNYSSELNVNALLLGDSALYLCASSPTGNTEAFFGQGTRLTVV.

V and J are TRBV4-1 and TRBJ2-1; D remains ambiguous. Germline V gene data show CDR1 as MGHRA and CDR2 as YSYEKL. The V and J ends lost 1 base and 2 bases respectively, with 12 bases between them. CDR3 length: 16 amino acids. The chain's CDR3 is CASSQAASSPYNEQFF. The CDR3 DNA reads TGCGCCAGCAGCCAAGCGGCCAGCTCACCCTACAATGAGCAGTTCTTC.

This clone was seen only once. The chain recombines TRBV28 with TRBJ2-1; no reliable D call. Germline V CDR1 and CDR2: MDHEN, SYDVKM. This CDR3 is built from 16 residues. V was trimmed by 3 bases and J by 0 bases, leaving 12 bases between them. DNA for the CDR3: TGTGCCAGCAGTTTCGGCGTATCTAGCTCCTACAATGAGCAGTTCTTC. Protein sequence: CASSFGVSSSYNEQFF.

The J gene is TRBJ2-2, the V gene TRBV2; TRBD1 might be the D (6 bases). CDR3 size: 17 residues. In germline, CDR1 is SNHLY, CDR2 FYNNEI. Trimming removed 4 bases from V and 3 bases from J, with 18 bases in between. The CDR3 protein is CASSVSATGKDTGELFF. CDR3 DNA sequence: TGTGCCAGCAGTGTGTCCGCAACAGGGAAGGACACCGGGGAGCTGTTTTTT.

The chain links TRBV6-8 to TRBJ2-7; D is perhaps TRBD1 or TRBD2 (6 bases each). CDR3 length: 15 amino acids. V was trimmed by 8 bases and J by 5 bases, leaving 22 bases between them. Germline CDR1 reads MNHGY; CDR2 reads SAAAGT. The CDR3 is CASPLRGPGIHEQYF. The CDR3 DNA reads TGTGCCAGCCCTCTACGGGGGCCCGGGATCCACGAGCAGTACTTC.

The J gene is TRBJ2-3, the V gene TRBV7-2, with D maybe TRBD1 (6 bases). V lost 2 bases, J lost 4 bases, and 16 bases lay in between. This CDR3 region has 16 residues. Germline assignment: CDR1 SGHTA and CDR2 FQGNSA. This chain's CDR3 is CASSLRGQYGSDTQYF. For the CDR3, the DNA is TGTGCCAGCAGCTTAAGAGGACAGTATGGGTCAGATACGCAGTATTTT.

The chain carries TRBV27 and TRBJ2-5; TRBD2 is a possible D gene (7 bases). The CDR3 is made up of 15 amino acids. In germline, CDR1 is MNHEY, CDR2 SMNVEV (reference sequence). Trimming shortened V by 4 bases and J by 5 bases, and 17 bases separated the two germline ends. CDR3 DNA: TGTGCCAGCAGTTCGGCTAGGGGGGGTTGGGAGACCCAGTACTTC. Its protein product is CASSSARGGWETQYF.

The chain couples TRBV20-1 to TRBJ2-1; D uncertain. Trimming removed 7 bases at V and 6 bases at J, with 10 bases between. This CDR3 has 11 residues. The germline gives CDR1 DFQATT, CDR2 SNEGSKA (reference sequence). For the CDR3, the DNA is TGCAGTGTAACAGCCATCAATGAGCAGTTCTTC. Translating gives CSVTAINEQFF.

CDR3 bases: TGTGCCACCAGCAGGGGGACCCGCACAGATACGCAGTATTTT. It translates to CATSRGTRTDTQYF. This chain uses TRBV15 with TRBJ2-3; D is possibly TRBD1 or TRBD2 (5 bases each). This CDR3 comprises 14 residues. V was cut by 3 bases and J by 1 base, with 8 bases left in between. From germline, CDR1 is LNHNV and CDR2 YYDKDF (reference sequence).